This T cell receptor beta chain stems from a study of T cells of healthy individuals. MiXCR, applied by TCRdb to the 5' RACE reads, yields one record per CDR3 protein. In the table there are around 100,000 distinct CDR3 sequences, roughly a sixth of which are singletons. The CDR3 contains 12 residues. V lost 0 bases and J lost 8, with 8 bases in between. Per the germline V gene, CDR1 is DFQATT and CDR2 is SNEGSKA (reference sequence). This TCR was sampled from a human donor in good health. The V call is TRBV20-1, the J call TRBJ2-1; D not certain. In DNA form, the CDR3 reads TGCAGTGCTAGAGATAATGCTTATGAGCAGTTCTTC. Translating gives CSARDNAYEQFF.